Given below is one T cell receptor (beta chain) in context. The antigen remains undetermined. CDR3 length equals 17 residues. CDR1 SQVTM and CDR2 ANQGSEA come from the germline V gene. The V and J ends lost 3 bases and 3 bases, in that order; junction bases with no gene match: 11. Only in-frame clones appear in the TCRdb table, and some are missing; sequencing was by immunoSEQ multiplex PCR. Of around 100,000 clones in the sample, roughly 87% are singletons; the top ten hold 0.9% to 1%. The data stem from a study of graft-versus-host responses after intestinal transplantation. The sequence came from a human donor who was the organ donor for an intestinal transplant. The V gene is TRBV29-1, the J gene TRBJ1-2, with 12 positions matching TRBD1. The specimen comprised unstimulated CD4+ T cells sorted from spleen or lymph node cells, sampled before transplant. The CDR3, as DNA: TGCAGCGTTGATTCCCGGGACAGGGGGCGAATCGACTATGGCTACACCTTC. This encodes CSVDSRDRGRIDYGYTF.